The clone carrying this TCR beta chain was observed at least ten times. As yet, its antigen is unknown. These data are taken from a study of CD8+CD57+ T cells in acquired aplastic anemia. On the study more broadly: DNA per sorted CD4+ or CD8+ sample ranged roughly 0.19 to 30 ug, averaging approximately 3.1 ug.

Whole-study results and caveats: Patients and controls turned out to have twenty-nine CD8+ CDR3 sequences in common.

The sequenced patients had an expansion of CD8+CD57+ cells seen by flow cytometry. Severe acquired aplastic anemia was present in all patients. None of the patients had been given any therapy when their blood was sampled. Researchers used genomic DNA as the template to profile TCR beta VDJ and CDR3. Each CDR3 protein is one row after TCRdb ran MiXCR on the reads. The data contain roughly 150,000 distinct CDR3 sequences, 40% to 55% of them singletons. This receptor was taken from a human donor with aplastic anemia. The material sequenced was sorted CD4+, CD8+, or CD8+CD57+ T cells (not recorded which) from PBMCs.

This CDR3 is CASSLWRDAEAFF. In DNA form, the CDR3 reads TGTGCCAGCAGCTTATGGCGGGACGCTGAAGCTTTCTTT. V gene TRBV11-1 combines with J gene TRBJ1-1; D might be TRBD1 (5 bases). The CDR3 loop spans 13 amino acids. Germline lookup yields CDR1 SGHAT and CDR2 FQDESV (reference sequence). V was clipped by 2 bases and J by 6 bases, with 10 bases between them.